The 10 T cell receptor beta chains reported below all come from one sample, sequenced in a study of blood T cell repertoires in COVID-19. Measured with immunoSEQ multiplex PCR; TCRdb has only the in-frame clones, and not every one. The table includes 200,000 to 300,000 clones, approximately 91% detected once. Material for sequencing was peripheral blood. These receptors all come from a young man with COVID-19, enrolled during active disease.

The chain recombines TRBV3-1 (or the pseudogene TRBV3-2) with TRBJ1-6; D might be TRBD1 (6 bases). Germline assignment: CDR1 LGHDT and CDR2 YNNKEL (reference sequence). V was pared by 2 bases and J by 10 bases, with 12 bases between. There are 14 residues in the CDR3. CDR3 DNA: TGTGCCAGCAGCCAAACAGGGTCGAAATCACCCCTCCACTTT. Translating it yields CASSQTGSKSPLHF.

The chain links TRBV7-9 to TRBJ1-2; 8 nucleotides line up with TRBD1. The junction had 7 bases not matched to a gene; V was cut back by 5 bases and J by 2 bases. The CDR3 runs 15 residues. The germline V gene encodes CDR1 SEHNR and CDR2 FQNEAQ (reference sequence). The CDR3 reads CASSPVTGVNYGYTF. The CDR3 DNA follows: TGTGCCAGCAGCCCCGTGACAGGGGTAAACTATGGCTACACCTTC.

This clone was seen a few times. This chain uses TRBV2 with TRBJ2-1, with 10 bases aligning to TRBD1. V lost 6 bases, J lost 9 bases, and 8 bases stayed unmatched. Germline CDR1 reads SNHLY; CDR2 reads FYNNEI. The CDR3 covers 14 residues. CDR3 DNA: TGTGCCAGCAGGATGGACAGGGGGGAGGGTGAGCAGTTCTTC. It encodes CASRMDRGEGEQFF.

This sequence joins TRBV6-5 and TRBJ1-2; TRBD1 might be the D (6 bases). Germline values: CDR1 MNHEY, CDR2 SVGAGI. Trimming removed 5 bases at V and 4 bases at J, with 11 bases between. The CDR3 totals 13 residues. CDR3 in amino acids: CASSKQTGYGYTF. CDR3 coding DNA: TGTGCCAGCAGTAAACAGACAGGCTATGGCTACACCTTC.

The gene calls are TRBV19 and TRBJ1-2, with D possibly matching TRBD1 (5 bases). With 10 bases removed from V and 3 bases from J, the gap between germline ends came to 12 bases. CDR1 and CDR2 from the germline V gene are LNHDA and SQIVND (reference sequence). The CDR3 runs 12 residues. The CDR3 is CATSQGDYGYTF. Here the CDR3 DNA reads TGTGCCACCTCCCAGGGTGACTATGGCTACACCTTC.

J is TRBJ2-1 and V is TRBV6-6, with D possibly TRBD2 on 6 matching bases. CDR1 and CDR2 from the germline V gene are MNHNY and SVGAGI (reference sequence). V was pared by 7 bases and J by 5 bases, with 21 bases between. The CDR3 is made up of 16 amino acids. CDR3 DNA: TGTGCCAGCACCGCCGGAGGAGGGCGATTCGACAATGAGCAGTTCTTC. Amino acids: CASTAGGGRFDNEQFF.

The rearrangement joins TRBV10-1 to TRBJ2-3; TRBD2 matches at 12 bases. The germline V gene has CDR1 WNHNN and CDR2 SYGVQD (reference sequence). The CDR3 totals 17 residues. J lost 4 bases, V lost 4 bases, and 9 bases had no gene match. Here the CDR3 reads CASSALAGGPFPDTQYF. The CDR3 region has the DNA TGCGCCAGCAGTGCGCTAGCGGGGGGGCCTTTCCCAGATACGCAGTATTTT.

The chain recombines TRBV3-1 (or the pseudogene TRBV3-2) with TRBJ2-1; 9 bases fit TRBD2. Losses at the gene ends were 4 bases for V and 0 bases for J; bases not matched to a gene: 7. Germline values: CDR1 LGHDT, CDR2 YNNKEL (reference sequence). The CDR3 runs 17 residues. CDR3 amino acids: CASSRLTSGRSYNEQFF. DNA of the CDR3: TGTGCCAGCAGCCGTCTGACTAGCGGACGCTCCTACAATGAGCAGTTCTTC.

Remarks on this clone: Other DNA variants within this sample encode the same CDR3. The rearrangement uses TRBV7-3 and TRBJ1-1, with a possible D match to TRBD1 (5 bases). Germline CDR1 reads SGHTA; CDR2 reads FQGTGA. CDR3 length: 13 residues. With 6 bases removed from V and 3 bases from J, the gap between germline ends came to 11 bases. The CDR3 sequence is CASSSRQYTEAFF. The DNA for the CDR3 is TGTGCCAGCAGTAGCAGACAGTACACTGAAGCTTTCTTT.

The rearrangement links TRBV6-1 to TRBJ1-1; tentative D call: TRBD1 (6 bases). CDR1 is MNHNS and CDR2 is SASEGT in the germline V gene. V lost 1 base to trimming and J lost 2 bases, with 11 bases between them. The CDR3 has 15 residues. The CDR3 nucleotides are TGTGCCAGCAGTGAAGGGGTAGGGGGAAACACTGAAGCTTTCTTT. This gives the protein CASSEGVGGNTEAFF.